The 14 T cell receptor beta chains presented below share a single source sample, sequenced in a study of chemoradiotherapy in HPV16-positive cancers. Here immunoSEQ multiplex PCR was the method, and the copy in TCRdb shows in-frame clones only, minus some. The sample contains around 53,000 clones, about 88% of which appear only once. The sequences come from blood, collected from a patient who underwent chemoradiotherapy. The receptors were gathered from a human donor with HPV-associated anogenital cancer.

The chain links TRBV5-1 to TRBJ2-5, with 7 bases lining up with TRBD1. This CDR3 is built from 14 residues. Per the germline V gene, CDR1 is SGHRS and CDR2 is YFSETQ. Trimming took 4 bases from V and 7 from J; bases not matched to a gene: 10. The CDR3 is CASSTLEGAGTQYF. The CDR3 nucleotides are TGCGCCAGCAGCACGCTCGAGGGGGCCGGGACCCAGTACTTC.

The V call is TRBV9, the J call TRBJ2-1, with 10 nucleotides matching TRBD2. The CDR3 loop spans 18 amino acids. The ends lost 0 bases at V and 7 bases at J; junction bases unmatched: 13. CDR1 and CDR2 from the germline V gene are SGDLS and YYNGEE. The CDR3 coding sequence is TGTGCCAGCAGCGTAGCTCCACCTAGCGGGGGAGCAATTAATGAGCAGTTCTTC. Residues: CASSVAPPSGGAINEQFF.

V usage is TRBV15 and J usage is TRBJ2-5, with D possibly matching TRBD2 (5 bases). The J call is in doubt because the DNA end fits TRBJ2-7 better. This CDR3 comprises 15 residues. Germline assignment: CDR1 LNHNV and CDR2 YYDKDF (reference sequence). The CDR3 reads CATSKSAGEVYEQYF. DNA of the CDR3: TGTGCCACCAGCAAGTCCGCGGGTGAAGTCTACGAGCAGTACTTC.

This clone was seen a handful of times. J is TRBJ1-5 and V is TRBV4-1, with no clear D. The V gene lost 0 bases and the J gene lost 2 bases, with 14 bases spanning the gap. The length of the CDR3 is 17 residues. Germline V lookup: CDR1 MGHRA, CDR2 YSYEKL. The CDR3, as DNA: TGCGCCAGCAGCCAAGATCGGGCGGGCGCGGGCAATCAGCCCCAGCATTTT. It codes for CASSQDRAGAGNQPQHF.

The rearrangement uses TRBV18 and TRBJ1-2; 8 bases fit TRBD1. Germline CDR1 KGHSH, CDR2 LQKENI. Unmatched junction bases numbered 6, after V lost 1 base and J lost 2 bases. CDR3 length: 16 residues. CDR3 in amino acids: CASSPLGTGENYGYTF. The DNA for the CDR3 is TGTGCCAGCTCACCACTTGGGACAGGAGAGAACTATGGCTACACCTTC.

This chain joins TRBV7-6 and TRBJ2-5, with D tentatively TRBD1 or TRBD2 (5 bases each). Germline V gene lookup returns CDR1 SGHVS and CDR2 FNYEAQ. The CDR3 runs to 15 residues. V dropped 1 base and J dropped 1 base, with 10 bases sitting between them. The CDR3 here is CASSLEGRSQETQYF. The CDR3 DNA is TGTGCCAGCAGCTTAGAGGGGAGATCCCAAGAGACCCAGTACTTC.

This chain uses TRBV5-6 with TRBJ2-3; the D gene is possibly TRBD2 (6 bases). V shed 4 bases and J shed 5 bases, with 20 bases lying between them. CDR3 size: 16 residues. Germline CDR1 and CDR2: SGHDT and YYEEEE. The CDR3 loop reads CASSPYRDGGRDTQYF. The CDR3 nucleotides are TGTGCCAGCAGCCCATACCGGGACGGAGGGAGAGATACGCAGTATTTT.

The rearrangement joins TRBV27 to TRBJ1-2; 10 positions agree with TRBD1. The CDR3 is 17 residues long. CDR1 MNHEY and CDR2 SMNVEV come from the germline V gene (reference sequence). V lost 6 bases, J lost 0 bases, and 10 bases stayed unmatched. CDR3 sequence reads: CASSPTGGGVSNYGYTF. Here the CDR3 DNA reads TGTGCCAGCAGCCCGACAGGGGGCGGCGTATCTAACTATGGCTACACCTTC.

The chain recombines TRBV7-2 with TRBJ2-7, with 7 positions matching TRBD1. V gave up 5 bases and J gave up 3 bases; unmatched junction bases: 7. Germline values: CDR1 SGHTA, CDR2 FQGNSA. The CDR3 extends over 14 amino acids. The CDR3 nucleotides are TGTGCCAGCAGCCGCAGGGGGAAGGGCTACGAGCAGTACTTC. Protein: CASSRRGKGYEQYF. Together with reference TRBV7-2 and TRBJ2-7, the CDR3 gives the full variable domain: GAGVSQSPSNKVTEKGKDVELRCDPISGHTALYWYRQSLGQGLEFLIYFQGNSAPDKSGLPSDRFSAERTGGSVSTLTIQRTQQEDSAVYLCASSRRGKGYEQYFGPGTRLTVT.

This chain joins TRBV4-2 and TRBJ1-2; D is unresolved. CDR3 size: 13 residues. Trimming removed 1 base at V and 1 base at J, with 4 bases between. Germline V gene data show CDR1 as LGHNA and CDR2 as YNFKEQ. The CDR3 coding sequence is TGTGCCAGCAGCCAAGGAGATAACTATGGCTACACCTTC. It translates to CASSQGDNYGYTF.

The CDR3 bases are TGTGCCAGCAGCTTTGGTGGGGACGGTACCTACGAGCAGTACTTC. Encoded protein: CASSFGGDGTYEQYF. The chain employs TRBV7-6 and TRBJ2-7; perhaps D is TRBD1 or TRBD2 (5 bases each). Per germline, CDR1 SGHVS and CDR2 FNYEAQ. The CDR3 has 15 residues. Trimming left V 3 bases short and J 2 bases short, with 14 bases between.

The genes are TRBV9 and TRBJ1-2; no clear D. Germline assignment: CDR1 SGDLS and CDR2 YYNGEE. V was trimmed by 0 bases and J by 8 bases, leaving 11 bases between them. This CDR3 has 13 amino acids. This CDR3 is CASSVDMKGGYTF. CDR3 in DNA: TGTGCCAGCAGCGTAGATATGAAGGGAGGCTACACCTTC.

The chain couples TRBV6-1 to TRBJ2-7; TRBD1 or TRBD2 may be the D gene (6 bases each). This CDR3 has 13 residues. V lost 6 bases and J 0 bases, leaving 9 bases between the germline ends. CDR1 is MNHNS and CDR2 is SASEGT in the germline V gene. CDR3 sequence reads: CASREGGSYEQYF. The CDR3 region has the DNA TGTGCCAGCAGAGAGGGGGGCTCCTACGAGCAGTACTTC.

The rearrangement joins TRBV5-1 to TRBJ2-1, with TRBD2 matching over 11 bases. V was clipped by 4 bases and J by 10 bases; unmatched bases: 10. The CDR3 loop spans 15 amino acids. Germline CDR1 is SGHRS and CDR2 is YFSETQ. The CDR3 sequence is CASSKGTSGLLEQFF. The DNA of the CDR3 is TGCGCCAGCAGCAAAGGGACTAGCGGCCTTCTGGAGCAGTTCTTC. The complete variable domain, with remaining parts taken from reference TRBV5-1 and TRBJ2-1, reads KAGVTQTPRYLIKTRGQQVTLSCSPISGHRSVSWYQQTPGQGLQFLFEYFSETQRNKGNFPGRFSGRQFSNSRSEMNVSTLELGDSALYLCASSKGTSGLLEQFFGPGTRLTVL.